This T cell receptor (beta chain) was recovered during a study of T cells in narcolepsy. Here immunoSEQ multiplex PCR was the method, and the copy in TCRdb shows in-frame clones only, minus some. The sample has tens of thousands of clones, around two thirds seen once. Findings and limits, study-wide: In some patient and control memory CD4+ samples, autoreactive clones were absent. Healthy controls reportedly lacked the autoreactive clonotypes serially found in patients' blood. Comparing one patient's CSF and blood CD4+ clonotypes highlighted HCRT- and TRIB2-specific autoreactive clonotypes.

V was pared by 4 bases and J by 0 bases, with 10 bases between. Germline values: CDR1 KGHSH, CDR2 LQKENI. The CDR3 spans 14 residues. Worth noting for this clone: Its antigen is still unknown.

The chain is built from TRBV18 and TRBJ2-7; tentatively, D is TRBD2 (6 bases). This sequence was found in a human donor in good health. Sequencing was performed on memory (CD45RA-) CD4+ T cells from blood. The CDR3 region is CASSRAGLSYEQYF. The CDR3 nucleotides read TGTGCCAGCTCACGGGCGGGACTCTCCTACGAGCAGTACTTC.